The clone carrying this T cell receptor beta chain was recorded a few times. TCRdb reprocessed the 5' RACE reads with MiXCR, giving one entry per CDR3 protein. The sample contains 350,000 to 450,000 distinct CDR3 sequences, 15% to 20% of which appear only once. CDR1 is SGDLS and CDR2 is YYNGEE in the germline V gene. The CDR3 is 15 amino acids. V was shortened by 0 bases and J by 1 base, with 11 bases between the two germline ends. This sample stems from a study of T-cell memory formation after mild COVID-19. This chain connects TRBV9 to TRBJ2-7; D gene uncertain. What was sequenced was PBMCs or a T cell subset sorted from them (not recorded which). This receptor was obtained from an adult woman who had mild COVID-19 (a few samples of this study predate the infection). Cell type and time point are not known. CDR3 amino acids: CASSVADPPSYEQYF. The CDR3 coding sequence is TGTGCCAGCAGCGTAGCGGATCCCCCATCCTACGAGCAGTACTTC.